A single sample gave rise to the 32 T cell receptor beta chains below, sequenced in a study of T-cell reconstitution after alpha-beta-depleted transplantation in children. This sample's TCRbeta library carried unique molecular identifier barcodes. One entry per CDR3 protein results from TCRdb running MiXCR on the PCR reads. The sample contains about 610,000 distinct CDR3 sequences, more than 9% of which appear only once. Source: PBMCs from the stem cell graft donor, taken from the stem cell graft. These TCRs come from a human donor who donated a stem cell graft to a child with acute myeloid leukemia.

The chain combines TRBV29-1 with TRBJ2-1; 11 bases align to TRBD2. This CDR3 contains 15 residues. Trimming took 6 bases from V and 8 from J; bases not matched to a gene: 12. Looked up from germline, CDR1 is SQVTM and CDR2 is ANQGSEA. CDR3 region: CSVGWRLAGGDEQFF. The CDR3 nucleotides read TGCAGCGTCGGCTGGCGGCTAGCGGGAGGAGATGAGCAGTTCTTC.

This clonotype was observed a few times. The rearrangement uses TRBV2 and TRBJ2-1, with D uncertain. This CDR3 comprises 14 residues. Between the trimmed V and J ends, which lost 9 bases and 6 bases, there was a span of 18 bases. CDR1 SNHLY and CDR2 FYNNEI come from the germline V gene. The CDR3 here is CASSTGPELNEQFF. CDR3 in DNA: TGTGCCAGTAGTACCGGGCCTGAACTCAATGAGCAGTTCTTC.

Only a few counts were recorded for this clonotype. This chain uses TRBV7-2 with TRBJ1-6; 8 bases are a match to TRBD1. V lost 4 bases to trimming and J lost 7 bases; unmatched junction nucleotides: 6. There are 15 residues in the CDR3. CDR1 and CDR2 (germline): SGHTA, FQGNSA. The CDR3 sequence is CASSSLQGANSPLHF. The CDR3, as DNA: TGTGCCAGCAGCTCTCTTCAGGGGGCGAATTCACCCCTCCACTTT.

There are a few counts of this clonotype. The chain links TRBV7-3 to TRBJ2-6; TRBD2 is a possible D gene (5 bases). Germline V gene data show CDR1 as SGHTA and CDR2 as FQGTGA. V lost 5 bases, J lost 0 bases, and 17 bases lay in between. The CDR3 sequence is 18 residues long. CDR3: CASSPEGGEYSGANVLTF. The CDR3 DNA reads TGTGCCAGCAGCCCCGAGGGCGGCGAGTACTCTGGGGCCAACGTCCTGACTTTC.

This clonotype was detected ten times or more. The chain joins TRBV20-1 to TRBJ2-1; D may be TRBD1 or TRBD2 (5 bases each). V lost 1 base and J lost 10, with 8 bases in between. This CDR3 is 11 amino acids long. Per germline, CDR1 DFQATT and CDR2 SNEGSKA (reference sequence). In nucleotides, the CDR3 is TGCAGTGCTAGAGTTTGGGGGGAGCAGTTCTTC. Its translation is CSARVWGEQFF.

The table lists this clonotype with a few counts. The chain carries TRBV20-1 and TRBJ2-1; TRBD2 aligns across 9 bases. The CDR3 consists of 14 residues. Trimming at V came to 5 bases and at J to 4 bases, leaving 6 bases not matched to a gene. CDR1 and CDR2 from the germline V gene are DFQATT and SNEGSKA (reference sequence). CDR3 amino acids: CSAPLAGHYNEQFF. For the CDR3, the DNA is TGCAGTGCTCCGCTAGCGGGACATTACAATGAGCAGTTCTTC.

This chain uses TRBV4-3 with TRBJ2-1; tentatively, D is TRBD2 (7 bases). The length of the CDR3 is 17 residues. Germline lookup yields CDR1 LGHNA and CDR2 YSLEER. Trimming stripped 0 bases from V and 4 bases from J, with 16 bases between. CDR3 amino acids: CASSQDGRGGRYNEQFF. In DNA, the CDR3 is TGCGCCAGCAGCCAAGATGGGAGGGGGGGCAGGTACAATGAGCAGTTCTTC.

The sample holds many counts of this clonotype. The gene calls are TRBV6-2 or TRBV6-3 and TRBJ2-4; D is possibly TRBD1 (6 bases). CDR1 is MNHEY and CDR2 is SVGEGT in the germline V gene. Trimming cost V 9 bases and J 6 bases, with 18 bases left between them. The CDR3 runs to 14 residues. The CDR3 sequence: CASYATGVGNIQYF. Here the CDR3 DNA reads TGTGCCAGTTACGCGACAGGAGTTGGAAACATTCAGTACTTC.

This sequence joins TRBV18 and TRBJ2-4; D ambiguous. Trimming cost V 2 bases and J 0 bases, with 8 bases left between them. Germline V lookup: CDR1 KGHSH, CDR2 LQKENI. The CDR3 is 15 amino acids. The CDR3 here is CASSPTVLAKNIQYF. The CDR3 region has the DNA TGTGCCAGCTCACCAACGGTACTAGCCAAAAACATTCAGTACTTC.

At least ten counts were recorded for this clonotype. The rearrangement links TRBV10-3 to TRBJ2-7; D may be TRBD1 or TRBD2 (6 bases each). Trimming took 0 bases from V and 3 from J, leaving 9 bases between them. The length of the CDR3 is 14 residues. The germline V gene has CDR1 ENHRY and CDR2 SYGVKD. The CDR3: CAISESGGGYEQYF. The CDR3 bases are TGTGCCATCAGTGAGTCTGGAGGGGGCTACGAGCAGTACTTC.

This clonotype has a handful of counts. CDR3 DNA: TGTGCCAGCATCGCCACGGGACTACCCTACGAGCAGTACTTC. Its protein is CASIATGLPYEQYF. The chain employs TRBV7-2 and TRBJ2-7, with 7 bases matching TRBD2. With V trimmed by 7 bases and J by 2 bases, 8 bases remained unmatched. Germline V gene sequence: CDR1 SGHTA, CDR2 FQGNSA. The CDR3 loop spans 14 amino acids. Together with reference TRBV7-2 and TRBJ2-7, the CDR3 gives the full variable domain: GAGVSQSPSNKVTEKGKDVELRCDPISGHTALYWYRQSLGQGLEFLIYFQGNSAPDKSGLPSDRFSAERTGGSVSTLTIQRTQQEDSAVYLCASIATGLPYEQYFGPGTRLTVT.

This clonotype was found many times. The rearrangement links TRBV12-3 or TRBV12-4 to TRBJ2-1; weak D call: TRBD2 (5 bases). Trimming left V 3 bases short and J 5 bases short, with 17 bases between. This CDR3 spans 16 amino acids. As DNA, the CDR3 is TGTGCCAGCAGTTTCGCGGGTAGCAGGTTCGACAATGAGCAGTTCTTC. Translating it yields CASSFAGSRFDNEQFF.

This clonotype was counted only a few times. The chain carries TRBV7-2 and TRBJ2-7; the match to TRBD2 covers 14 bases. V dropped 6 bases and J dropped 6; count of bases not matched to a gene: 7. This CDR3 region has 15 residues. Germline V gene sequence: CDR1 SGHTA, CDR2 FQGNSA. The CDR3 nucleotides are TGTGCCAGCAGATCGGGACTAGCGGGAGTTAGCGAGCAGTACTTC. Translated: CASRSGLAGVSEQYF.

This clonotype occurred a few times. The chain combines TRBV7-8 with TRBJ2-1; D gene ambiguous. The CDR3 covers 16 residues. Germline V CDR1 and CDR2: SGHVS, FQNEAQ. Trimming cost V 3 bases and J 1 base, with 13 bases left between them. As DNA, the CDR3 is TGTGCCAGCAGCTTCCGAACAGCACAATCCTACAATGAGCAGTTCTTC. The encoded protein is CASSFRTAQSYNEQFF.

In its sample, this clonotype was seen a few times. The chain couples TRBV7-9 to TRBJ2-1; D perhaps matches TRBD1 (5 bases). Germline lookup yields CDR1 SEHNR and CDR2 FQNEAQ (reference sequence). The CDR3 has 15 amino acids. V gave up 4 bases and J gave up 9 bases, with 19 bases separating them. In DNA form, the CDR3 reads TGTGCCAGCAGCTGGCCGGAGCGTGGTAGGGGTGAGCAGTTCTTC. Translation gives CASSWPERGRGEQFF.

Many counts were recorded for this clonotype. The gene calls are TRBV12-3 or TRBV12-4 and TRBJ2-6; D unclear. This CDR3 contains 14 residues. V was trimmed by 3 bases and J by 4 bases, leaving 7 bases between them. The DNA of the CDR3 is TGTGCCAGCAGTTTTCTGTCCGGGGCCAACGTCCTGACTTTC. It translates to CASSFLSGANVLTF.

This clonotype was observed at least ten times. The chain combines TRBV6-5 with TRBJ2-5, with 9 bases fitting TRBD1. The CDR3 runs to 15 residues. The germline CDR1 and CDR2 sequences are MNHEY and SVGAGI. J lost 4 bases, V lost 6 bases, and 9 bases had no gene match. CDR3 coding DNA: TGTGCCAGCAGCTCCGGACAGGGGAAGTCAGAGACCCAGTACTTC. Translation gives CASSSGQGKSETQYF.

The V gene is TRBV20-1, the J gene TRBJ1-1; 7 bases line up with TRBD1. CDR3 size: 14 residues. J was trimmed by 1 base and V by 5 bases; bases with no gene match: 7. Germline V CDR1 and CDR2: DFQATT, SNEGSKA (reference sequence). The CDR3 region has the DNA TGCAGTGCTCCAAACAGGGGAAAGAACACTGAAGCTTTCTTT. The encoded protein is CSAPNRGKNTEAFF.

V usage is TRBV12-3 or TRBV12-4 and J usage is TRBJ1-5, with D uncertain. This CDR3 has 13 amino acids. V lost 3 bases to trimming and J lost 3 bases, with 6 bases between them. The CDR3 loop is CASSFGYNQPQHF. CDR3 DNA: TGTGCCAGCAGTTTTGGCTACAATCAGCCCCAGCATTTT.

In this sample, this clonotype turned up many times. The gene calls are TRBV29-1 and TRBJ2-7; 7 bases map to TRBD1. Germline CDR1 is SQVTM and CDR2 is ANQGSEA. Losses at the gene ends were 5 bases for V and 3 bases for J; bases not matched to a gene: 13. This CDR3 spans 15 amino acids. This CDR3 reads CSVLTRQGLGYEQYF. The DNA of the CDR3 is TGCAGCGTTCTCACTCGACAGGGCTTGGGCTACGAGCAGTACTTC.

Ten or more counts support this clonotype. V gene TRBV20-1 combines with J gene TRBJ2-6; no reliable D call. The CDR3 runs 16 residues. Germline V gene sequence: CDR1 DFQATT, CDR2 SNEGSKA (reference sequence). Trimming removed 5 bases at V and 0 bases at J, with 14 bases between. In nucleotides, the CDR3 is TGCAGTGCTGCCCTTGACCAACCCTCTGGGGCCAACGTCCTGACTTTC. This gives the protein CSAALDQPSGANVLTF.

This clonotype has ten or more counts. The V gene is TRBV5-1, the J gene TRBJ2-2; D is unresolved. The ends were cut back, 1 base at V and 5 bases at J, with 12 bases in the middle. The germline CDR1 and CDR2 sequences are SGHRS and YFSETQ. This CDR3 spans 15 amino acids. In DNA form, the CDR3 reads TGCGCCAGCAGCTTGTCCGTCGGTGGTACCGGGGAGCTGTTTTTT. This encodes CASSLSVGGTGELFF.

J is TRBJ2-5 and V is TRBV7-3; TRBD2 agrees at 8 bases. The V gene's germline CDR1 is SGHTA and CDR2 FQGTGA. The length of the CDR3 is 16 residues. The V segment lost 5 bases and the J segment 5 bases; nucleotides outside the gene matches: 13. The CDR3 reads CASSPAGRAIAETQYF. CDR3 DNA sequence: TGTGCCAGCAGCCCTGCCGGGAGGGCAATCGCGGAGACCCAGTACTTC. The whole variable domain, remainder taken from reference TRBV7-3 and TRBJ2-5, is GAGVSQTPSNKVTEKGKYVELRCDPISGHTALYWYRQSLGQGPEFLIYFQGTGAADDSGLPNDRFFAVRPEGSVSTLKIQRTERGDSAVYLCASSPAGRAIAETQYFGPGTRLLVL.

The chain uses TRBV5-1 and TRBJ2-5; D is perhaps TRBD1 or TRBD2 (5 bases each). The V gene lost 0 bases and the J gene lost 2 bases, with 11 bases spanning the gap. The CDR3 loop spans 15 amino acids. Germline assignment: CDR1 SGHRS and CDR2 YFSETQ. CDR3 DNA: TGCGCCAGCAGCTTGGTAGCGACAGTACAAGAGACCCAGTACTTC. This gives the protein CASSLVATVQETQYF.

The CDR3 DNA reads as TGTGCCAGCAGCTTAGGGTATGGCGGGACCTACGAGCAGTACTTC. Its translation is CASSLGYGGTYEQYF. This chain links TRBV7-2 with TRBJ2-7; possible D gene TRBD2, 6 bases. The CDR3 is 15 amino acids. Trimming shortened V by 1 base and J by 2 bases, and 12 bases separated the two germline ends. Germline CDR1 SGHTA, CDR2 FQGNSA.

The chain links TRBV2 to TRBJ2-2; D is unclear. From germline, CDR1 is SNHLY and CDR2 FYNNEI. Deletions cut 1 base from V and 4 bases from J, with 4 bases between. This CDR3 contains 13 residues. The CDR3 sequence: CASSEEVTGELFF. The CDR3 DNA is TGTGCCAGCAGTGAAGAGGTCACCGGGGAGCTGTTTTTT.

This chain links TRBV6-2 or TRBV6-3 with TRBJ2-3, with 10 bases that match TRBD2. The CDR3 spans 17 residues. J was trimmed by 6 bases and V by 4 bases; bases with no gene match: 13. Germline values: CDR1 MNHEY, CDR2 SVGEGT. CDR3 residues: CASSSLLAGTPTDTQYF. The CDR3 bases are TGTGCCAGCAGTTCTTTACTAGCGGGAACCCCAACGGATACGCAGTATTTT.

The DNA for the CDR3 is TGTGCCAGCAGTACCCCACAGGGGGCGACCTACGAGCAGTACTTC. As protein: CASSTPQGATYEQYF. V is TRBV28 and J is TRBJ2-7; 9 bases map to TRBD1. This CDR3 contains 15 residues. After removal of 5 bases from V and 2 bases from J, the junction contained 7 bases not matched to a gene. Germline V lookup: CDR1 MDHEN, CDR2 SYDVKM.

J is TRBJ2-7 and V is TRBV7-9, with D possibly TRBD1 on 6 matching bases. CDR3 size: 15 residues. Germline V gene sequence: CDR1 SEHNR, CDR2 FQNEAQ (reference sequence). The V and J ends lost 5 bases and 0 bases respectively, with 14 bases between them. CDR3 in amino acids: CASSPQGGASYEQYF. The DNA for the CDR3 is TGTGCCAGCAGCCCTCAAGGGGGAGCCTCCTACGAGCAGTACTTC. Combining the CDR3 with reference TRBV7-9 and TRBJ2-7 gives the whole variable domain DTGVSQNPRHKITKRGQNVTFRCDPISEHNRLYWYRQTLGQGPEFLTYFQNEAQLEKSRLLSDRFSAERPKGSFSTLEIQRTEQGDSAMYLCASSPQGGASYEQYFGPGTRLTVT.

This clonotype was seen at least ten times. The V gene is TRBV20-1, the J gene TRBJ2-5, with D possibly TRBD1 on 6 matching bases. There are 13 residues in the CDR3. Germline CDR1 is DFQATT and CDR2 is SNEGSKA (reference sequence). With 5 bases removed from V and 4 bases from J, the gap between germline ends came to 14 bases. The CDR3 DNA follows: TGCAGTGCTTACAGGGATGGTCCAGAGACCCAGTACTTC. Its protein is CSAYRDGPETQYF.

V gene TRBV15 combines with J gene TRBJ2-5, with D possibly being TRBD2 (6 bases). V lost 0 bases and J 7 bases, leaving 18 bases between the germline ends. CDR1 is LNHNV, CDR2 YYDKDF, per germline (reference sequence). The CDR3 extends over 16 amino acids. CDR3 DNA sequence: TGTGCCACCAGCAGAGATCCAGGGCGGGGCGTTTGGACCCAGTACTTC. Its translation is CATSRDPGRGVWTQYF. Variable domain in full (rest from reference TRBV15 and TRBJ2-5): DAMVIQNPRYQVTQFGKPVTLSCSQTLNHNVMYWYQQKSSQAPKLLFHYYDKDFNNEADTPDNFQSRRPNTSFCFLDIRSPGLGDTAMYLCATSRDPGRGVWTQYFGPGTRLLVL.

This clonotype has just a few counts. The chain joins TRBV28 to TRBJ2-5, with a tentative D call TRBD2 (5 bases). CDR3 length equals 14 residues. Germline V CDR1 and CDR2: MDHEN, SYDVKM. Trimming took off 5 bases at V and 1 base at J, with 11 bases between the two ends. The CDR3 here is CASSAGRVQETQYF. As DNA, the CDR3 is TGTGCCAGCAGTGCTGGGAGAGTCCAAGAGACCCAGTACTTC.